These 6 T cell receptor beta chains were sequenced from one sample in a study of radiotherapy plus CTLA-4 blockade in lung cancer. Some clones are missing from TCRdb's copy, which holds only in-frame ones; the method was immunoSEQ multiplex PCR. Of 60,000 to 70,000 clones listed, about 80% are singletons. The input for sequencing was peripheral blood, taken from a patient treated with radiotherapy plus ipilimumab. Every receptor here comes from a human donor with non-small cell lung cancer who had a complete response to radiotherapy plus ipilimumab.

The chain links TRBV9 to TRBJ1-2; TRBD1 might be the D (6 bases). The CDR3 extends over 20 amino acids. Trimming stripped 0 bases from V and 0 bases from J, with 24 bases between. Germline V gene data show CDR1 as SGDLS and CDR2 as YYNGEE. The CDR3 sequence is CASSVEGGGPGDQANYGYTF. The DNA for the CDR3 is TGTGCCAGCAGCGTAGAAGGAGGAGGCCCAGGGGATCAAGCTAACTATGGCTACACCTTC. Looking up the rest from reference TRBV9 and TRBJ1-2 gives the full variable domain: DSGVTQTPKHLITATGQRVTLRCSPRSGDLSVYWYQQSLDQGLQFLIQYYNGEERAKGNILERFSAQQFPDLHSELNLSSLELGDSALYFCASSVEGGGPGDQANYGYTFGSGTRLTVV.

The CDR3 sequence is CASSLGGLLDTQYF. In DNA, the CDR3 is TGTGCCAGCAGCTTAGGTGGGCTTCTGGATACGCAGTATTTT. This chain joins TRBV7-2 and TRBJ2-3; no clear D gene. This CDR3 has 14 residues. The germline CDR1 and CDR2 sequences are SGHTA and FQGNSA. Trimming left V 1 base short and J 6 bases short, with 11 bases between.

The chain links TRBV5-4 to TRBJ2-1; 8 bases line up with TRBD1. CDR1 is SGHNT and CDR2 is YYREEE in the germline V gene (reference sequence). Trimming at V came to 4 bases and at J to 4 bases, leaving 7 bases not matched to a gene. CDR3 length: 15 amino acids. CDR3 coding DNA: TGTGCCAGCAGCATTGCGGACAGGGTTTACAATGAGCAGTTCTTC. Translating gives CASSIADRVYNEQFF.

This clone was found once. The CDR3 reads CASKSGFNTGELFF. CDR3 in DNA: TGTGCCAGCAAAAGCGGGTTTAACACCGGGGAGCTGTTTTTT. The rearrangement links TRBV2 to TRBJ2-2, with D possibly matching TRBD2 (6 bases). CDR1 is SNHLY and CDR2 is FYNNEI in the germline V gene. CDR3 size: 14 residues. Trimming took off 7 bases at V and 2 bases at J, with 11 bases between the two ends.

V usage is TRBV6-6 and J usage is TRBJ2-7; 8 bases match TRBD2. V lost 6 bases and J lost 3; bases outside the gene matches: 10. Germline values: CDR1 MNHNY, CDR2 SVGAGI (reference sequence). The CDR3 spans 15 residues. The CDR3 nucleotides read TGTGCCAGCAGCCCGACTAGCGCCATCTGCTACGAGCAGTACGTC. Amino acid sequence: CASSPTSAICYEQYV.

This chain joins TRBV5-8 and TRBJ1-1; 8 bases are shared with TRBD1. The CDR3 has 14 residues. V was pared by 0 bases and J by 6 bases, with 4 bases of the junction left unmatched. The germline CDR1 and CDR2 sequences are SGHTS and YDEGEE. The DNA of the CDR3 is TGTGCCAGCAGCTTGGGGACAGGGACGGCTGAAGCTTTCTTT. This codes for CASSLGTGTAEAFF.